The 10 T cell receptor beta chains below all came from one sample that was sequenced in a study of post-analysis software for immune sequencing data. No antigen has been identified for these receptors. The library was made from cDNA and included unique molecular identifiers. TCRdb itself ran the PCR reads through MiXCR, one entry per CDR3 protein. The table includes some 500,000 distinct CDR3 sequences, roughly 46% detected once. Study outcomes and limitations: Elevated frequency relative to controls characterized several TRBV segments in patients, TRBV5-6, TRBV5-1 and TRBV20-1 among them.

The sequenced sample consisted of blood. The receptor source for this set is a girl aged 10 to 17 with multiple sclerosis.

This chain connects TRBV12-3 or TRBV12-4 to TRBJ1-6; D is ambiguous. V was clipped by 4 bases and J by 14 bases, with 9 bases between them. The CDR3 loop spans 11 amino acids. The CDR3 is CASSSRKALHF. CDR3 DNA: TGTGCCAGCAGTTCTCGGAAAGCCCTCCACTTT.

The V gene is TRBV10-2, the J gene TRBJ2-7; the match to TRBD1 covers 8 bases. The J segment lost 2 bases and the V segment lost 10 bases, leaving 10 bases of the junction unmatched. The CDR3 extends over 14 amino acids. The germline CDR1 and CDR2 sequences are WSHSY and SAAADI. The CDR3 is CATKHGTGPYEQYF. The CDR3 coding sequence is TGCGCCACCAAACATGGGACAGGACCCTACGAGCAGTACTTC.

This chain links TRBV29-1 with TRBJ2-4; D uncertain. Matching the DNA end better, TRBJ2-7 makes the J call doubtful. The CDR3 extends over 12 amino acids. In germline, CDR1 is SQVTM, CDR2 ANQGSEA. CDR3 bases: TGCAGCGTTGAAGGCAGTTACTACGAGCAGTACTTC. The encoded protein is CSVEGSYYEQYF.

The CDR3 is CSAAGTAVLRRYF. The CDR3 coding sequence is TGCAGTGCTGCCGGGACAGCAGTCCTACGTCGGTACTTC. This rearrangement joins TRBV20-1 to TRBJ2-4, with 7 bases matching TRBD1. CDR1 is DFQATT and CDR2 is SNEGSKA in the germline V gene (reference sequence). This CDR3 has 13 amino acids. The V gene end was trimmed by 5 bases and the J gene end by 15 bases; junction bases not matched to a gene: 16.

CDR3 protein: CASSLLPAENTEAFF. The CDR3 DNA sequence: TGTGCCAGCAGTTTACTCCCCGCAGAGAACACTGAAGCTTTCTTT. The genes are TRBV27 and TRBJ1-1; no clear D. CDR3 size: 15 residues. The germline V gene encodes CDR1 MNHEY and CDR2 SMNVEV (reference sequence). The V end was cut by 2 bases, the J end by 1 base, with 11 bases between.

This clonotype was seen ten or more times. The chain combines TRBV20-1 with TRBJ1-2, with 8 bases that match TRBD1. From germline, CDR1 is DFQATT and CDR2 SNEGSKA (reference sequence). After removal of 5 bases from V and 6 bases from J, the junction contained 11 bases not matched to a gene. The CDR3 length is 14 residues. CDR3 sequence reads: CSADPGTGLDGYTF. DNA of the CDR3: TGCAGTGCTGACCCCGGGACAGGCCTGGATGGCTACACCTTC.

This clonotype appeared a few times. The CDR3 protein is CSAGVDGEQYF. CDR3 bases: TGCAGTGCGGGGGTCGATGGCGAGCAGTACTTC. J is TRBJ2-5 and V is TRBV20-1; either TRBD1 or TRBD2 may supply D (5 bases each). The tail of the sequence fits TRBJ2-7 better, so the J call may be wrong. This CDR3 region has 11 residues. Looked up from germline, CDR1 is DFQATT and CDR2 is SNEGSKA (reference sequence).

The chain uses TRBV14 and TRBJ2-3, with D tentatively TRBD2 (5 bases). In germline, CDR1 is SGHDN, CDR2 FVKESK. Trimming stripped 0 bases from V and 0 bases from J, with 25 bases between. The CDR3 covers 21 residues. The CDR3 protein is CASSQDWDRTAEGASTDTQYF. The CDR3 nucleotides are TGTGCCAGCAGCCAAGATTGGGATCGGACGGCCGAGGGAGCTAGCACAGATACGCAGTATTTT.

This clonotype was detected ten times or more. This chain links TRBV9 with TRBJ2-7; 9 nucleotides match TRBD1. Germline-derived CDR1 and CDR2 are SGDLS and YYNGEE. The ends lost 2 bases at V and 4 bases at J; junction bases unmatched: 19. CDR3 length: 19 amino acids. The CDR3 protein is CASSVHSAMDRGEGYEQYF. Here the CDR3 DNA reads TGTGCCAGCAGCGTCCATTCCGCTATGGACAGGGGAGAGGGATACGAGCAGTACTTC.

The chain couples TRBV20-1 to TRBJ2-7; D is unresolved. There are 13 residues in the CDR3. Germline V CDR1 and CDR2: DFQATT, SNEGSKA (reference sequence). Trimming stripped 3 bases from V and 0 bases from J, with 9 bases between. This chain's CDR3 is CSARDLDSYEQYF. CDR3 nucleotide sequence: TGCAGTGCTAGGGACCTGGACTCCTACGAGCAGTACTTC.